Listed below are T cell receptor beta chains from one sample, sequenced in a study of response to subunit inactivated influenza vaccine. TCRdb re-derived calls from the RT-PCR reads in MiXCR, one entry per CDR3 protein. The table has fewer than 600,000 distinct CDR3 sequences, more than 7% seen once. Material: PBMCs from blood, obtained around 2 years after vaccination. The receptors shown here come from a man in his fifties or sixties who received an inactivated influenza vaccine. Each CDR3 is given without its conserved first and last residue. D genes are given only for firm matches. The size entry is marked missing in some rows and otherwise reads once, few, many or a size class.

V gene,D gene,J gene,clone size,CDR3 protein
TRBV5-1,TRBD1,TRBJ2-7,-,ASSFSGQGLVEQY
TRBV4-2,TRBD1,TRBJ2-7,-,ASSVPGQGVNEQY
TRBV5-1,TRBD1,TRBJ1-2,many,ASSLTGGNGYT
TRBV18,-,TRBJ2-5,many,ASSPLRSDETQY
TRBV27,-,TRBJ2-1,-,ASSSLAAVSYNEQF
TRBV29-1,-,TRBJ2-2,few,SVARGGNTGELF
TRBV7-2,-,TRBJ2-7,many,ASSIGFHSYEQY
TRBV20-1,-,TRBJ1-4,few,SAGLSWGTNEKLF
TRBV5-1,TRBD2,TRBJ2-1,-,ASSLVHAGEINEQF
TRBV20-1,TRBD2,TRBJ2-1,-,SARGPGLAGDNEQF
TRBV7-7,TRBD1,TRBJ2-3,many,ASSPGTGTDTQY
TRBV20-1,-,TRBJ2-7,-,SARDWDLSYEQY
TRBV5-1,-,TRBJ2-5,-,ASSLLGGQGQETQY
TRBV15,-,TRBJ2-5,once,ATSRGGGPETQY
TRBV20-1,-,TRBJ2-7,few,SAREHDFRDEQY
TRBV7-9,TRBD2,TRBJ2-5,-,ASSSGLAGVEAQY
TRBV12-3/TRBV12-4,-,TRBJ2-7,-,ASSRGGLPYEQY
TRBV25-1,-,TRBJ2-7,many,ASRQPGSYEQY
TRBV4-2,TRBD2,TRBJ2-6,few,ASSQTSGAGANVLT
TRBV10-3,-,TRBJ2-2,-,AISDSMTFTGELF
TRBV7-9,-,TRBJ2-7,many,ASSPRGEQY
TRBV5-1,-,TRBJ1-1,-,ASSFQTRQNTEAF
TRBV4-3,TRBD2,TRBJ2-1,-,ASSQVGGRALSSNEQF
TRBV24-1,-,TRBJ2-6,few,ATSDKASGANVLT
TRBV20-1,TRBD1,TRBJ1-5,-,SAMSQGGRSNQPQH
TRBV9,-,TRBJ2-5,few,ASSVNQETQY
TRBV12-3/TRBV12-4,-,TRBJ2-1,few,ASSLEIGGNEQF
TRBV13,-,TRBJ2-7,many,ASSLTPVGLGYEQY
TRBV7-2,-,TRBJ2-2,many,ASSSRGWGNTGELF
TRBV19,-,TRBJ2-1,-,ASSMGGPVRSEQF
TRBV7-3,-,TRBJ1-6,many,ASSTGTTVIGSPLH
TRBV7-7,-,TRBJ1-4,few,ASSLISVGKYEKLF
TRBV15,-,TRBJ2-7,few,ATSRAGFRGEQY
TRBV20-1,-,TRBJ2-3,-,SAPGPAGTTDTQY
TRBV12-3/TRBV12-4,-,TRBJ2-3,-,ASGHRAVVDTQY
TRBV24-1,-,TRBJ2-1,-,ATSAPEKRVQF
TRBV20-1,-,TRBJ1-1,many,SATNTGTEAF
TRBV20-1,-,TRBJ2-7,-,SATTAWEQY
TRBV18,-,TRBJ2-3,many,ASSPGAGDTQY
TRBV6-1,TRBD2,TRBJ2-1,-,ASSSSGSLDNEQF
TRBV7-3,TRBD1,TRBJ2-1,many,ASSSGTGFFVTPGGNEQF